The 8 T cell receptor beta chains below all came from one sample that was sequenced in a study of technical replicates of blood from a few donors. The protocol was immunoSEQ multiplex PCR, while the TCRdb copy is restricted to in-frame clones and leaves out a portion. The data hold 70,000 to 85,000 clones, with approximately 90% observed a single time. The sample was T cells isolated from PBMCs. The receptors here all came from a human donor in good health.

V and J are TRBV25-1 and TRBJ1-1; a weak D match, TRBD1 (5 bases). The germline V gene has CDR1 MGHDK and CDR2 SYGVNS. The ends were cut back, 4 bases at V and 3 bases at J, with 15 bases in the middle. The CDR3 has 15 residues. DNA of the CDR3: TGTGCCAGCAGTGGGGTACGACAGCGGGACACTGAAGCTTTCTTT. This codes for CASSGVRQRDTEAFF.

The chain uses TRBV7-9 and TRBJ2-5; D is ambiguous. The germline gives CDR1 SEHNR, CDR2 FQNEAQ (reference sequence). Trimming pared 1 base from V and 7 bases from J, leaving 10 bases between. This CDR3 is 13 amino acids long. CDR3 sequence: CASSLVLRGTQYF. CDR3 bases: TGTGCCAGCAGCTTAGTACTACGTGGGACCCAGTACTTC. Variable domain in full (rest from reference TRBV7-9 and TRBJ2-5): DTGVSQNPRHKITKRGQNVTFRCDPISEHNRLYWYRQTLGQGPEFLTYFQNEAQLEKSRLLSDRFSAERPKGSFSTLEIQRTEQGDSAMYLCASSLVLRGTQYFGPGTRLLVL.

The chain links TRBV10-3 to TRBJ2-1; weak D call: TRBD1 (8 bases). Trimming took off 10 bases at V and 5 bases at J, with 18 bases between the two ends. This CDR3 contains 14 residues. Per the germline V gene, CDR1 is ENHRY and CDR2 is SYGVKD. The CDR3 nucleotides read TGTGCCAGCCGGGAGGACAGGGCTAACAATGAGCAGTTCTTC. Translated: CASREDRANNEQFF.

J is TRBJ2-3 and V is TRBV18; D not resolved. The CDR3 sequence is 11 residues long. V was clipped by 6 bases and J by 5 bases, with 6 bases between them. The germline CDR1 and CDR2 sequences are KGHSH and LQKENI. The CDR3, as DNA: TGTGCCAGCTCCCCTCGAGATACGCAGTATTTT. Translated: CASSPRDTQYF. Using reference TRBV18 and TRBJ2-3 for the parts outside the CDR3, the full variable domain is NAGVMQNPRHLVRRRGQEARLRCSPMKGHSHVYWYRQLPEEGLKFMVYLQKENIIDESGMPKERFSAEFPKEGPSILRIQQVVRGDSAAYFCASSPRDTQYFGPGTRLTVL.

The chain links TRBV9 to TRBJ2-5, with 8 bases lining up with TRBD2. V trimming: 4 bases; J trimming: 1 base; junction bases outside the gene matches: 6. The CDR3 spans 15 residues. The germline gives CDR1 SGDLS, CDR2 YYNGEE. The CDR3 is CASSPTGTSQETQYF. CDR3 bases: TGTGCCAGCAGCCCTACCGGGACTAGCCAAGAGACCCAGTACTTC. Looking up the rest from reference TRBV9 and TRBJ2-5 gives the full variable domain: DSGVTQTPKHLITATGQRVTLRCSPRSGDLSVYWYQQSLDQGLQFLIQYYNGEERAKGNILERFSAQQFPDLHSELNLSSLELGDSALYFCASSPTGTSQETQYFGPGTRLLVL.

The chain joins TRBV13 to TRBJ1-1, with TRBD1 identical over 10 bases. There are 14 residues in the CDR3. Per the germline V gene, CDR1 is PRHDT and CDR2 is FYEKMQ (reference sequence). With V trimmed by 5 bases and J by 6 bases, 6 bases remained unmatched. The chain's CDR3 is CASSQDRGLAEAFF. CDR3 in DNA: TGTGCCAGCAGCCAGGACAGGGGGTTAGCTGAAGCTTTCTTT.

This clone has just one count. The chain has TRBV6-5 and TRBJ1-4; D uncertain. V lost 0 bases, J lost 5 bases, and 10 bases lay in between. The CDR3 totals 15 residues. CDR1 MNHEY and CDR2 SVGAGI come from the germline V gene. In nucleotides, the CDR3 is TGTGCCAGCAGTTACTCGATACTGAGGAATGAAAAACTGTTTTTT. Translating gives CASSYSILRNEKLFF.

This clone was seen a single time. The J gene is TRBJ2-5, the V gene TRBV5-1; TRBD1 matches 9 bases. Germline CDR1 and CDR2: SGHRS and YFSETQ. Germline trimming cut 3 bases from V and 3 bases from J; bases unmatched to any gene: 9. The CDR3 has 16 amino acids. The CDR3 loop reads CASSSPRDRDEETQYF. The CDR3 nucleotides read TGCGCCAGCAGCTCACCTAGGGACAGGGATGAAGAGACCCAGTACTTC.